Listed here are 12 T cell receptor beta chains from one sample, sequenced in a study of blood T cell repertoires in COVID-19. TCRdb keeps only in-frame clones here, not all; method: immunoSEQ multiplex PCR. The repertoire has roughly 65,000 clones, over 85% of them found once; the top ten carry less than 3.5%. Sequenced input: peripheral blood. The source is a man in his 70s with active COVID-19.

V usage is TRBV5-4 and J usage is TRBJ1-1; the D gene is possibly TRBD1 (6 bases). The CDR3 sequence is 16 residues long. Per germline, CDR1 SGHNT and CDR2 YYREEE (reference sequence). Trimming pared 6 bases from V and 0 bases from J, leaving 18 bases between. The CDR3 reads CASTGGAPTMNTEAFF. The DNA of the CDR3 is TGTGCCAGCACCGGGGGGGCTCCAACAATGAACACTGAAGCTTTCTTT.

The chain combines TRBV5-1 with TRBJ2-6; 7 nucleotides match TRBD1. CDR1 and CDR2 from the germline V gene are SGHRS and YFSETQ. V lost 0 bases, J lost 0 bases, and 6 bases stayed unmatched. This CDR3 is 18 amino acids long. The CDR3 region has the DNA TGCGCCAGCAGCTTGGCGGGACAGAAAAACTCTGGGGCCAACGTCCTGACTTTC. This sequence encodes CASSLAGQKNSGANVLTF. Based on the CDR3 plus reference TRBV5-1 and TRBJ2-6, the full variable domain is KAGVTQTPRYLIKTRGQQVTLSCSPISGHRSVSWYQQTPGQGLQFLFEYFSETQRNKGNFPGRFSGRQFSNSRSEMNVSTLELGDSALYLCASSLAGQKNSGANVLTFGAGSRLTVL.

CDR3 coding DNA: TGTGCCAGCCGGGGTTCCGGGAGGGCGGAGACCCAGTACTTC. It yields the protein CASRGSGRAETQYF. The chain couples TRBV2 to TRBJ2-5, with 8 nucleotides matching TRBD2. V trimming: 8 bases; J trimming: 5 bases; junction bases outside the gene matches: 10. CDR3 size: 14 residues. Germline V gene data show CDR1 as SNHLY and CDR2 as FYNNEI.

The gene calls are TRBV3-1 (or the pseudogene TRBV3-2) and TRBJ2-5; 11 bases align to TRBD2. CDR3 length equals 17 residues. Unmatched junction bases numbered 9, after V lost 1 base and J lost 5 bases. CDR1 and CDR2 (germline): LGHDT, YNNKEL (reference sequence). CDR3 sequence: CASSQVVAGGPWETQYF. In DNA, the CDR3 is TGTGCCAGCAGCCAAGTAGTAGCGGGGGGGCCCTGGGAGACCCAGTACTTC.

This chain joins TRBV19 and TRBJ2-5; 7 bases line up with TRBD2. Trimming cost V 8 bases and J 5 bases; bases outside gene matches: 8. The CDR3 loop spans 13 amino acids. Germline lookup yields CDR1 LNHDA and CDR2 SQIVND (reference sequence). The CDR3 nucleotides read TGTGCCAGTGCTGGACTAGTGGGGGAGACCCAGTACTTC. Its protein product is CASAGLVGETQYF.

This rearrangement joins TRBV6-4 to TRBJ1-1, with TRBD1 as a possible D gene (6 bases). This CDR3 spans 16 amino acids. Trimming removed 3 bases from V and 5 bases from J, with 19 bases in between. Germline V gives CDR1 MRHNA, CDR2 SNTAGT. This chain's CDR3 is CASSERPAIRGTEAFF. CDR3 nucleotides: TGTGCCAGCAGTGAGCGGCCCGCTATAAGGGGGACTGAAGCTTTCTTT.

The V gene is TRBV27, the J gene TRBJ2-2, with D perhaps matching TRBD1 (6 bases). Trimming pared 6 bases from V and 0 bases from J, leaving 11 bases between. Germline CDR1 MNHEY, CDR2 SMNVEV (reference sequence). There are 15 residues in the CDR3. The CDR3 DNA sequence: TGTGCCAGCAGCTCCGGGACAACGAACACCGGGGAGCTGTTTTTT. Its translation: CASSSGTTNTGELFF.

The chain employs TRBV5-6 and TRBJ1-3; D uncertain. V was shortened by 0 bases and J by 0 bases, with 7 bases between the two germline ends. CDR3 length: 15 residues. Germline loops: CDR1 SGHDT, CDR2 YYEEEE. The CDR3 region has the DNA TGTGCCAGCAGCTTGGCCGCAGTCTCTGGAAACACCATATATTTT. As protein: CASSLAAVSGNTIYF. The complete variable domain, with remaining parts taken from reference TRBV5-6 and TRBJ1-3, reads DAGVTQSPTHLIKTRGQQVTLRCSPKSGHDTVSWYQQALGQGPQFIFQYYEEEERQRGNFPDRFSGHQFPNYSSELNVNALLLGDSALYLCASSLAAVSGNTIYFGEGSWLTVV.

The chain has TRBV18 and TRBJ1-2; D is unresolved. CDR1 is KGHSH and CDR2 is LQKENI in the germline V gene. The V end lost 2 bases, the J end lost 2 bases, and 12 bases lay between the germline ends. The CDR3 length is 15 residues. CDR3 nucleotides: TGTGCCAGCTCACCATACTCACCGAGGAACTATGGCTACACCTTC. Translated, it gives CASSPYSPRNYGYTF.

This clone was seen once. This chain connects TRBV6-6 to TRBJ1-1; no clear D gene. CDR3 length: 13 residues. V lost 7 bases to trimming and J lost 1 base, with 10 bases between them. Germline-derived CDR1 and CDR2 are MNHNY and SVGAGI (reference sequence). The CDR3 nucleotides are TGTGCCAGCATCCTCCGGGGGAACACTGAAGCTTTCTTT. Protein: CASILRGNTEAFF.

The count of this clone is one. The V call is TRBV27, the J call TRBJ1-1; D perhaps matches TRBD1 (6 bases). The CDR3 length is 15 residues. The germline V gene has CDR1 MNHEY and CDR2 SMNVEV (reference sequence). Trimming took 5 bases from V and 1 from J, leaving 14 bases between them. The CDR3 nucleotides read TGTGCCAGCAGTATAGGGGGGGAGAGGAACACTGAAGCTTTCTTT. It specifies CASSIGGERNTEAFF.

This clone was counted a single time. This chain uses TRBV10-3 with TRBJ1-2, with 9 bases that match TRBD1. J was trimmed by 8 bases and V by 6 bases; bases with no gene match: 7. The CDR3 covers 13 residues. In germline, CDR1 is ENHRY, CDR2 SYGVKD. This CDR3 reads CAISRDRVEGYTF. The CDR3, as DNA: TGTGCCATCAGCCGGGACAGGGTAGAGGGCTACACCTTC.